A selection of T cell receptor beta chains follows, all from one sample in a study of T cells in Graves' hyperthyroidism and ophthalmopathy. Using its own MiXCR run on the multiplex PCR reads, TCRdb lists one record per CDR3 protein. Found here are approximately 690,000 distinct CDR3 sequences, roughly 15% of them singletons; the top ten hold about 12%. Sample: blood. These receptors all come from a woman aged 50 to 60 with Graves' ophthalmopathy. CDR3s include the opening cysteine and the closing phenylalanine or tryptophan. D genes are given only for firm matches. Some rows have no size entry. The others give once, few or many, or a class for an expanded clone.

clone size	D gene	V gene	J gene	CDR3 protein	CDR3 DNA
many	NA	TRBV20-1	TRBJ2-7	CSASRGRSSYEQYF	TGCAGTGCTAGCCGGGGCCGTAGCTCCTACGAGCAGTACTTC
NA	NA	TRBV27	TRBJ1-5	CASSLSVGDQPQHF	TGTGCCAGCAGTTTATCAGTGGGCGATCAGCCCCAGCATTTT
many	NA	TRBV6-1	TRBJ1-5	CASRTDGSSNQPQHF	TGTGCCAGCAGGACCGACGGTAGTAGCAATCAGCCCCAGCATTTT
many	TRBD2	TRBV11-2	TRBJ2-1	CASSLRTSGIVGGNNEQFF	TGTGCCAGCAGCTTGAGGACTAGCGGGATCGTGGGGGGGAACAATGAGCAGTTCTTC
many	TRBD1	TRBV30	TRBJ1-5	CAWRDRDRESQPQHF	TGTGCCTGGAGGGACCGGGACAGGGAAAGCCAGCCCCAGCATTTT
many	TRBD1	TRBV2	TRBJ1-5	CASSGTGDQPQHF	TGTGCCAGCAGCGGGACAGGGGATCAGCCCCAGCATTTT
many	NA	TRBV27	TRBJ1-5	CASRPIGSNQPQHF	TGTGCCAGCAGGCCGATAGGGAGCAATCAGCCCCAGCATTTT
many	TRBD1	TRBV2	TRBJ2-5	CASSASGQGGETQYF	TGTGCCAGCAGTGCTTCGGGACAGGGAGGAGAGACCCAGTACTTC
NA	NA	TRBV18	TRBJ2-4	CASSPSTGAKNIQYF	TGTGCCAGCTCACCAAGTACAGGAGCCAAAAACATTCAGTACTTC
many	NA	TRBV3-1	TRBJ2-1	CASSQDGGGHFKFF	TGTGCCAGCAGCCAAGATGGGGGGGGGCATTTCAAGTTCTTC
few	TRBD2	TRBV5-6	TRBJ2-5	CASSLAKRGLAGGETQYF	TGTGCCAGCAGCTTGGCCAAAAGGGGACTAGCGGGCGGAGAGACCCAGTACTTC
NA	TRBD2	TRBV6-2/TRBV6-3	TRBJ2-1	CASRFFSGRGYNEQFF	TGTGCCAGCAGATTTTTTAGCGGGAGGGGCTACAATGAGCAGTTCTTC
many	TRBD1	TRBV30	TRBJ1-2	CAWEAPRRGKYGYTF	TGTGCCTGGGAAGCACCGCGCAGGGGGAAATATGGCTACACCTTC
many	NA	TRBV2	TRBJ2-5	CASMGGETQYF	TGTGCCAGCATGGGGGGAGAGACCCAGTACTTC
few	NA	TRBV15	TRBJ1-5	CATSREGSQPQHF	TGTGCCACCAGCAGAGAGGGGTCTCAGCCCCAGCATTTT
NA	NA	TRBV19	TRBJ2-7	CASYEQYF	TGTGCCAGTTACGAGCAGTACTTC
NA	NA	TRBV19	TRBJ2-1	CASSIRRDEQFF	TGTGCCAGTAGTATACGGAGGGATGAGCAGTTCTTC
many	NA	TRBV18	TRBJ2-2	CASSPLQGGDTGELFF	TGTGCCAGCTCACCACTTCAGGGAGGTGACACCGGGGAGCTGTTTTTT
NA	NA	TRBV7-9	TRBJ2-5	CASSLGEALYF	TGTGCCAGCAGCTTGGGAGAGGCACTTTACTTC
NA	TRBD1	TRBV10-2	TRBJ1-5	CASREGQGQENQPQHF	TGCGCCAGCAGGGAAGGACAGGGCCAAGAAAATCAGCCCCAGCATTTT
NA	NA	TRBV20-1	TRBJ1-4	CSASRGLGAEKLFF	TGCAGTGCTAGTAGGGGGTTGGGTGCTGAAAAACTGTTTTTT
few	NA	TRBV7-9	TRBJ2-3	CASSLAQRWEADTQYF	TGTGCCAGCAGCTTAGCTCAGCGATGGGAGGCAGATACGCAGTATTTT
NA	NA	TRBV12-3/TRBV12-4	TRBJ2-2	CASSGVFTGELFF	TGTGCCAGCAGTGGTGTATTTACCGGGGAGCTGTTTTTT
many	NA	TRBV7-2	TRBJ1-5	CASSFGVAFNQPQHF	TGTGCCAGCAGCTTTGGGGTAGCTTTCAATCAGCCCCAGCATTTT
few	NA	TRBV3-2	TRBJ2-2	CASSQLGTPNTGELFF	TGTGCCAGCAGCCAGTTGGGGACACCTAACACCGGGGAGCTGTTTTTT
few	NA	TRBV20-1	TRBJ2-2	CSARDPRRAGVTGELFF	TGCAGTGCTAGAGATCCCCGCCGGGCGGGTGTCACCGGGGAGCTGTTTTTT
few	TRBD2	TRBV4-3	TRBJ2-3	CASSPGLADTQYF	TGCGCCAGCAGCCCGGGACTAGCAGATACGCAGTATTTT
NA	NA	TRBV25-1	TRBJ2-1	CASSEPALVEQFF	TGTGCCAGCAGTGAACCAGCCCTGGTTGAGCAGTTCTTC
many	NA	TRBV5-1	TRBJ2-1	CASSLTGVGTKDNEQFF	TGCGCCAGCAGCCTTACTGGTGTCGGGACAAAGGACAATGAGCAGTTCTTC